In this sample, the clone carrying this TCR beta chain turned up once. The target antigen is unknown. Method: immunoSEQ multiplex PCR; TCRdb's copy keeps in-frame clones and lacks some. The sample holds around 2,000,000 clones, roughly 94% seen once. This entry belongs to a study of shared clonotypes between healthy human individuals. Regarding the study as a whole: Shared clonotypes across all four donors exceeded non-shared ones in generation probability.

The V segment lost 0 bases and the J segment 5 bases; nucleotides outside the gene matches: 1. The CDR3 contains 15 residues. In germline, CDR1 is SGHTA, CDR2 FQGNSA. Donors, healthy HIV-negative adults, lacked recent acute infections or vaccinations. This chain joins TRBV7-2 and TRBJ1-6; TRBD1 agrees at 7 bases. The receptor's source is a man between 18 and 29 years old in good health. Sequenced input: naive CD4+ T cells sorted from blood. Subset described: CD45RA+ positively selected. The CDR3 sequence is CASSLAGTDNSPLHF. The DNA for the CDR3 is TGTGCCAGCAGCTTAGCGGGGACAGATAATTCACCCCTCCACTTT.